These T cell receptor beta chains were read from a single sample in a study of blood T cell repertoires in COVID-19. Measured with immunoSEQ multiplex PCR; TCRdb has only the in-frame clones, and not every one. The table includes roughly 20,000 clones, around 89% detected once. Sequencing was performed on peripheral blood. These receptors all stem from a human donor with active COVID-19. The donor label of this sample is uncertain. The CDR3 runs from the conserved cysteine through the conserved F or W. D genes are given only for firm matches. Not all rows give a size; the values are once, few, many and, for expanded clones, a class.

cdr3_nt cdr3_aa j_call clone_size v_call d_call
TGTGCCAGCAGTTTGGGGACCCCCAGGGGCAACACCATATATTTT CASSLGTPRGNTIYF TRBJ1-3 . TRBV2 .
TGTGCCAGCAGCCCCCACCAGGCGTCCTACGAGCAGTACTTC CASSPHQASYEQYF TRBJ2-7 few TRBV11-2 .
TGTGCCAGCAGTGTACAGGGAAACACCATATATTTT CASSVQGNTIYF TRBJ1-3 . TRBV25-1 .
TGTGCCAGCAGCTTAGCCCCTGCCGGGACTAGCGGGGCACGACAATCAGATACGCAGTATTTT CASSLAPAGTSGARQSDTQYF TRBJ2-3 . TRBV7-2 TRBD2
TGCGCCAGCAGCCAAGATATACAGGCAACCTACGAGCAGTACTTC CASSQDIQATYEQYF TRBJ2-7 . TRBV4-3 .
TGTGCCAGCAGTTCCCGACCAACTAGCGGAGATACGCAGTATTTT CASSSRPTSGDTQYF TRBJ2-3 few TRBV2 TRBD2
TGTGCCAGCAGCCCCCGCCCAAGACTAGCCGGGCGGTCCAACAATGAGCAGTTCTTC CASSPRPRLAGRSNNEQFF TRBJ2-1 . TRBV14 TRBD2
. CASSTSEVNYGYTF TRBJ1-2 . TRBV27 .
TGTGCCAGCGGGAGGGGACTAGGGCCCGAGCAGTACTTC CASGRGLGPEQYF TRBJ2-7 . TRBV5-8 TRBD2
TGTGCCAGCAGCCAAGGACCCGGGGGGGCCCGAGAGACCCAGTACTTC CASSQGPGGARETQYF TRBJ2-5 . TRBV3-1/TRBV3-2 TRBD2
TGCGCCAGCAGCCTCGCGGGGGGTATCCAAGAGACCCAGTACTTC CASSLAGGIQETQYF TRBJ2-5 . TRBV4-1 TRBD2
TGTGCCAGCAACCCCCTAGCGGCCAACACCGGGGAGCTGTTTTTT CASNPLAANTGELFF TRBJ2-2 few TRBV27 TRBD2
TGTGCCAGTAAACAGGGGGGCAATCAGCCCCAGCATTTT CASKQGGNQPQHF TRBJ1-5 . TRBV19 TRBD1
TGTGCCAGCAGTTCCTCGGGGAGGGGTGGAAACACCATATATTTT CASSSSGRGGNTIYF TRBJ1-3 . TRBV6-5 .
TGCAGTGCTAGTCCCCAGGGCCAAGAGACCCAGTACTTC CSASPQGQETQYF TRBJ2-5 once TRBV20-1 .
TGTGCCAGCACCCGAACTAGCGGGGGGCGCCCGGAGACCCAGTACTTC CASTRTSGGRPETQYF TRBJ2-5 once TRBV2 TRBD2
TGTGCCAGTAGGGACAGTTTCTACGAGCAGTACTTC CASRDSFYEQYF TRBJ2-7 . TRBV6-5 TRBD1
TGTGCCACCAGTGATTTTTCCGGCGAGGATGGCACAGATACGCAGTATTTT CATSDFSGEDGTDTQYF TRBJ2-3 . TRBV24-1 .
TGTGCCAGCAGTACAGGGCCCCCCGAGACCCAGTACTTC CASSTGPPETQYF TRBJ2-5 . TRBV28 .
TGTGCCAGCAGTTTTCCCTTCGGAGGGGGCGTGAGCACCGGGGAGCTGTTTTTT CASSFPFGGGVSTGELFF TRBJ2-2 . TRBV28 .
TGTGCCAGCAGTTATGACACGTCCACAGATACGCAGTATTTT CASSYDTSTDTQYF TRBJ2-3 . TRBV6-2/TRBV6-3 .
TGTGCCAGCAGCTTGGGAACAGGGCAAGCCTATAATTCACCCCTCCACTTT CASSLGTGQAYNSPLHF TRBJ1-6 . TRBV5-4 .
TGTGCCAGCAGCGACCAGGGGGGATCCTACGAGCAGTACTTC CASSDQGGSYEQYF TRBJ2-7 . TRBV7-9 .
TGTGCCAGCAGTTACGGCGCTAGCCGCTCCTACAATGAGCAGTTCTTC CASSYGASRSYNEQFF TRBJ2-1 medium-sized TRBV6-5 .
TGTGCCAGCAGCCAGAGGGGCGGGATCAGCTTCTACAATGAGCAGTTCTTC CASSQRGGISFYNEQFF TRBJ2-1 once TRBV3-1/TRBV3-2 .
TGTGCCAGCAGTTACCTATCGGGGGGGGTTGAGTACGAGCAGTACTTC CASSYLSGGVEYEQYF TRBJ2-7 . TRBV6-6 TRBD2
TGCGCCAGCAGCTTGGGTGGACTCTTAACATCCCCTAACTATGGCTACACCTTC CASSLGGLLTSPNYGYTF TRBJ1-2 . TRBV5-1 .
TGTGCCAGCACAAGGGGGGGTGAGGGGATGCAGCCCCAGCATTTT CASTRGGEGMQPQHF TRBJ1-5 once TRBV6-5 .
TGTGCCAGCAGCGAGCTAGCGGGGGCTCGAGAGACCCAGTACTTC CASSELAGARETQYF TRBJ2-5 . TRBV9 TRBD2
TGCGCCAGCAGCTTGTCTAGCGGGGGCACAGATACGCAGTATTTT CASSLSSGGTDTQYF TRBJ2-3 . TRBV5-1 TRBD2
TGTGCCAGCAGCTTGGCCGGGACTGCCATCAACCCCCAGCATTTT CASSLAGTAINPQHF TRBJ1-5 . TRBV5-8 .
TGTGCCAGCAGTTTCGGACTAGCGGGAGTCACCGGGGAGCTGTTTTTT CASSFGLAGVTGELFF TRBJ2-2 once TRBV27 TRBD2
TGTGCCAGCTCACCGGGGACTGCCCATACGCAGTATTTT CASSPGTAHTQYF TRBJ2-3 . TRBV18 .
TGTGCCAGCAGGCACGACAGGGGTACAGATACGCAGTATTTT CASRHDRGTDTQYF TRBJ2-3 . TRBV6-5 TRBD1
TGTGCCAGCAGCCAAGATTTTAGCGGGTCCTCCAGGGATACGCAGTATTTT CASSQDFSGSSRDTQYF TRBJ2-3 . TRBV4-2 TRBD2
TGTGCCAGCAGTCTTCCCGGGACATTTAACGAGCAGTACTTC CASSLPGTFNEQYF TRBJ2-7 . TRBV28 .
TGTGCCAGCAGCGAGGCGGGGTACACCGGGGAGCTGTTTTTT CASSEAGYTGELFF TRBJ2-2 . TRBV9 .
TGTGCCAGCAGCTTAGTGCTAGCGGGGCGGGAGCAGTTCTTC CASSLVLAGREQFF TRBJ2-1 . TRBV7-8 TRBD2
TGCCTGGGGAGTCGCTCCTACAATGAGCAGTTCTTC CLGSRSYNEQFF TRBJ2-1 . TRBV29-1 .
TGTGCCAGCAGCCCCTTACGGGGGAATGAGCAGTTCTTC CASSPLRGNEQFF TRBJ2-1 . TRBV4-2 .
TGTGCCTGGACCCCAGGGATGAGTGAAAAACTGTTTTTT CAWTPGMSEKLFF TRBJ1-4 . TRBV30 .
TGTGCCAGCAGTGTGGGGCAGCAAGAGACCCAGTACTTC CASSVGQQETQYF TRBJ2-5 . TRBV2 .
TGTGCCAGCAGCTTCCTGTCCTCCGGGACAAACTACGAGCAGTACTTC CASSFLSSGTNYEQYF TRBJ2-7 . TRBV5-6 .
TGCGCCAGCAGCGGGGACAGGACCTATGGCTACACCTTC CASSGDRTYGYTF TRBJ1-2 . TRBV10-1 TRBD1
TGTGCCATCAGTGAGTCTAGCGGGGGAACCTACGAGCAGTACTTC CAISESSGGTYEQYF TRBJ2-7 once TRBV10-3 TRBD2
TGTGCCAGCAGTTTACTCTCCGAGCAGTACTTC CASSLLSEQYF TRBJ2-7 . TRBV12-3/TRBV12-4 .
TGTGCCAGCTCACCACCGACAGGGTCGGACGAGCAGTACTTC CASSPPTGSDEQYF TRBJ2-7 . TRBV18 TRBD1
TGTGCCAGCAGCTTAGTGGGGGGGCAGGGCAATCAGCCCCAGCATTTT CASSLVGGQGNQPQHF TRBJ1-5 . TRBV7-2 .
TGTGCCAGCAGCGTACTCAGCACAGATACGCAGTATTTT CASSVLSTDTQYF TRBJ2-3 . TRBV9 .
TGTGCCAGCAGGATTGAGCAGGGAACCGGGGAGCTGTTTTTT CASRIEQGTGELFF TRBJ2-2 . TRBV7-3 .
TGTGCCAGCAGCCTGGCAGGATATGGCTACACCTTC CASSLAGYGYTF TRBJ1-2 . TRBV11-2 .
TGTGCCAGCAGCTTGGCCCCGGGAGCTAATCAGCCCCAGCATTTT CASSLAPGANQPQHF TRBJ1-5 . TRBV5-6 .
TGTGCCAGTAGTATATTGGGGGACAGGGGCGGAACTAATGAAAAACTGTTTTTT CASSILGDRGGTNEKLFF TRBJ1-4 . TRBV19 TRBD1
TGTGCCAGCAGCTTAGGGCAGGATCTCTACGAGCAGTACTTC CASSLGQDLYEQYF TRBJ2-7 once TRBV11-3 .
TGTGCCAGCAGCGTGGGACTAGCCCACGAGCAGTACTTC CASSVGLAHEQYF TRBJ2-7 . TRBV7-9 TRBD2
TGTGCCAGTAGCCAGTTAACAGCAAACACTGAAGCTTTCTTT CASSQLTANTEAFF TRBJ1-1 . TRBV19 .
TGTGCCAGCAGAAGGACTGGGGAGGGGGAGCAGTACTTC CASRRTGEGEQYF TRBJ2-7 . TRBV12-3/TRBV12-4 TRBD2
TGTGCCAGCTCACCAGTTGTGAGTAGTTACGAGCAGTACTTC CASSPVVSSYEQYF TRBJ2-7 . TRBV18 .
TGCAGCGTGAAAGGGGGAGGGTCCTACAATGAGCAGTTCTTC CSVKGGGSYNEQFF TRBJ2-1 few TRBV29-1 .